A selection of T cell receptor beta chains follows, all from one sample in a study of shared clonotypes between healthy human individuals. Profiling relied on immunoSEQ multiplex PCR, and the TCRdb table lists in-frame clones only, not all of them. The data hold about 680,000 clones, with just over 90% observed a single time. Sequenced material: naive CD8+ T cells sorted from blood. The receptors derive from a man between 25 and 39 years old in good health. CDR3s include the opening cysteine and the closing phenylalanine or tryptophan. A D gene is named only where the DNA matches it firmly. A row's size may be missing; if present it is once, few, many or a size class.

v_gene	abundance	j_gene	d_gene	CDR3aa	CDR3nt
TRBV2	-	TRBJ2-7	-	CASSPEAPEQYF	TGTGCCAGCAGCCCGGAGGCTCCCGAGCAGTACTTC
TRBV7-8	-	TRBJ2-3	TRBD2	CASSPLSGSTDTQYF	TGTGCCAGCAGCCCTCTTAGCGGGTCCACAGATACGCAGTATTTT
TRBV27	-	TRBJ2-1	-	CASTAGHSSYNEQFF	TGTGCCAGCACCGCGGGACACAGCTCCTACAATGAGCAGTTCTTC
TRBV5-1	-	TRBJ2-5	TRBD2	CASSFVAGTQETQYF	TGCGCCAGCAGCTTTGTAGCGGGCACCCAAGAGACCCAGTACTTC
TRBV27	-	TRBJ2-2	-	CASAGWGAANTGELFF	TGTGCCAGCGCTGGGTGGGGGGCGGCGAACACCGGGGAGCTGTTTTTT
TRBV27	-	TRBJ2-3	-	CASSFRGNPLDTQYF	TGTGCCAGCAGTTTCCGAGGGAACCCGCTGGATACGCAGTATTTT
TRBV28	-	TRBJ2-7	-	CASSLKVGLDSYEQYF	TGTGCCAGCAGTTTAAAAGTCGGACTTGACTCCTACGAGCAGTACTTC
TRBV9	-	TRBJ2-1	TRBD2	CASSPRSGGRGLAGKYEQFF	TGTGCCAGCAGCCCGCGCTCCGGGGGGCGGGGACTAGCGGGAAAGTATGAGCAGTTCTTC
TRBV28	-	TRBJ2-2	-	CASREDRSGGNTGELFF	TGTGCCAGCAGAGAAGACAGGAGCGGTGGAAACACCGGGGAGCTGTTTTTT
TRBV11-2	-	TRBJ2-5	-	CASSLRIAETQYF	TGTGCCAGCAGCTTAAGGATAGCGGAGACCCAGTACTTC
TRBV11-2	-	TRBJ2-7	-	CASSFFQGPDYEQYF	TGTGCCAGCAGCTTTTTCCAGGGGCCCGACTACGAGCAGTACTTC
TRBV6-6	-	TRBJ2-7	-	CASSPSDSYEQYF	TGTGCCAGCAGCCCTAGCGATTCCTACGAGCAGTACTTC
TRBV6-1	once	TRBJ2-7	-	CASSEESPTYEQYF	TGTGCCAGCAGTGAAGAATCCCCGACCTACGAGCAGTACTTC
TRBV2	-	TRBJ2-7	TRBD2	CASSPSGLAGPGNRWGQYF	TGTGCCAGCAGTCCCTCGGGACTAGCGGGACCTGGAAATCGTTGGGGGCAGTACTTC
TRBV7-9	-	TRBJ2-2	-	CASSPILLGSGELFF	TGTGCCAGCAGCCCAATCCTTTTGGGTTCTGGGGAGCTGTTTTTT
TRBV29-1	-	TRBJ2-7	TRBD1	CSVWGTGGYEQYF	TGCAGCGTGTGGGGGACAGGGGGCTACGAGCAGTACTTC
TRBV27	-	TRBJ1-4	TRBD1	CASSGLGQPANSEKLFF	TGTGCCAGCAGTGGCTTGGGACAGCCGGCGAATTCTGAAAAACTGTTTTTT
TRBV11-2	-	TRBJ2-3	TRBD1	CASSRWGDRGTDTQYF	TGTGCCAGCAGCAGGTGGGGGGACAGGGGCACAGATACGCAGTATTTT
TRBV10-2	-	TRBJ2-3	-	CASSDLGTDTQYF	TGCGCCAGCAGTGATTTAGGCACAGATACGCAGTATTTT
TRBV30	-	TRBJ1-5	-	CAWSAVSNQPQHF	TGTGCCTGGAGTGCTGTTAGCAATCAGCCCCAGCATTTT
TRBV5-6	-	TRBJ2-7	-	CASSFNVYEQYF	TGTGCCAGCAGCTTCAATGTTTACGAGCAGTACTTC
TRBV19	-	TRBJ2-7	TRBD1	CASSIRDRGLEQYF	TGTGCCAGTAGTATCCGGGACAGGGGGCTCGAGCAGTACTTC
TRBV5-5	-	TRBJ2-3	TRBD1	CASSSPLETGTVYTDTQYF	TGTGCCAGCAGCTCACCTTTGGAGACAGGGACCGTTTACACAGATACGCAGTATTTT
TRBV28	-	TRBJ2-1	-	CASSSSRRLYNEQFF	TGTGCCAGCAGTTCTAGTAGGAGACTATACAATGAGCAGTTCTTC
TRBV7-9	-	TRBJ2-5	-	CASSARTDDQETQYF	TGTGCCAGCAGCGCCAGGACAGACGACCAAGAGACCCAGTACTTC
TRBV27	once	TRBJ2-1	TRBD1	CASSSGGSGNEQFF	TGTGCCAGCAGTTCAGGGGGTTCTGGCAATGAGCAGTTCTTC
TRBV27	once	TRBJ2-7	-	CASSFQGSRSYEQYF	TGTGCCAGCAGTTTTCAGGGGTCGCGCTCCTACGAGCAGTACTTC
TRBV19	-	TRBJ2-5	-	CASTADSNQETQYF	TGTGCCAGTACGGCCGACTCAAACCAAGAGACCCAGTACTTC
TRBV7-9	-	TRBJ2-7	-	CASSLPLVGEQYF	TGTGCCAGCAGCTTACCTTTGGTGGGCGAGCAGTACTTC
TRBV5-4	-	TRBJ2-7	TRBD2	CASSLEIAGPYEQYF	TGTGCCAGCAGCTTAGAGATAGCGGGACCCTACGAGCAGTACTTC
TRBV12-5	-	TRBJ1-1	-	CASGLEMNTEAFF	TGTGCTAGTGGTTTGGAGATGAACACTGAAGCTTTCTTT
TRBV5-1	-	TRBJ2-2	-	CASSLGDTHTGELFF	TGCGCCAGCAGCTTGGGTGACACCCACACCGGGGAGCTGTTTTTT
TRBV19	once	TRBJ2-2	TRBD1	CASSIYLGTGKTGELFF	TGTGCCAGTAGTATATACCTCGGGACAGGGAAAACCGGGGAGCTGTTTTTT
TRBV6-5	few	TRBJ1-5	TRBD1	CASRAGTDEKEPQHF	TGTGCCAGCAGGGCCGGGACAGACGAGAAAGAGCCCCAGCATTTT
TRBV4-1	-	TRBJ2-5	TRBD2	CASSHLAGAPSRGTQYF	TGCGCCAGCAGCCACCTAGCGGGAGCGCCCTCCCGGGGGACCCAGTACTTC
TRBV6-1	-	TRBJ2-3	-	CASSRRGGSTDTQYF	TGTGCCAGCAGTCGTCGAGGGGGGAGCACAGATACGCAGTATTTT
TRBV19	-	TRBJ1-3	-	CASNDPDFTGNTIYF	TGTGCCAGTAACGATCCGGATTTCACTGGAAACACCATATATTTT
TRBV7-2	-	TRBJ2-1	-	CASSLVGSSYNEQFF	TGTGCCAGCAGCTTAGTAGGGAGCTCCTACAATGAGCAGTTCTTC
TRBV7-9	-	TRBJ2-1	-	CASSPPSGARYNEQFF	TGTGCCAGCAGCCCTCCCTCGGGGGCGCGTTACAATGAGCAGTTCTTC
TRBV4-1	-	TRBJ2-3	TRBD2	CASSPGVAGTDTQYF	TGCGCCAGCAGCCCCGGGGTAGCGGGGACAGATACGCAGTATTTT
TRBV11-2	once	TRBJ2-5	-	CATKRTQYF	TGTGCCACTAAGAGGACCCAGTACTTC
TRBV18	-	TRBJ2-2	-	CASSPRDSGGTGELFF	TGTGCCAGCTCACCCCGGGACAGCGGGGGAACCGGGGAGCTGTTTTTT
TRBV10-2	-	TRBJ2-1	TRBD1	CASSWTGGRNEQFF	TGCGCCAGCAGTTGGACAGGGGGCAGAAATGAGCAGTTCTTC
TRBV10-3	-	TRBJ1-1	TRBD1	CAIRDRVDTEAFF	TGTGCCATCAGAGACAGGGTAGACACTGAAGCTTTCTTT
TRBV15	once	TRBJ1-1	-	CATSSRAPPEAFF	TGTGCCACCAGCAGTAGAGCGCCTCCTGAAGCTTTCTTT
TRBV27	-	TRBJ1-1	-	CASSPGTPIPAFF	TGTGCCAGCTCCCCAGGGACACCCATACCGGCTTTCTTT
TRBV27	-	TRBJ1-1	-	CASSSGGLGAFF	TGTGCCAGCAGTTCCGGGGGTTTGGGAGCTTTCTTT
TRBV4-1	-	TRBJ1-1	TRBD1	CASSQVARGEGAKMNTEAFF	TGCGCCAGCAGCCAAGTGGCCCGGGGGGAGGGGGCCAAAATGAACACTGAAGCTTTCTTT
TRBV6-5	-	TRBJ2-7	TRBD2	CASTLLTSGNYEQYF	TGTGCCAGCACCCTCTTGACTAGCGGAAACTACGAGCAGTACTTC
TRBV18	-	TRBJ1-2	TRBD1	CASSPGSTTGDYGYTF	TGTGCCAGCTCACCGGGCTCAACGACAGGGGATTATGGCTACACCTTC
TRBV4-2	once	TRBJ2-1	TRBD2	CASRAASGGNEQFF	TGTGCCAGCAGGGCCGCTAGCGGGGGGAATGAGCAGTTCTTC
TRBV6-1	once	TRBJ2-5	-	CVSAGYESQETQYF	TGTGTTTCGGCAGGGTACGAGAGCCAAGAGACCCAGTACTTC
TRBV7-7	once	TRBJ2-7	TRBD2	CASSPGLAGEYEQYF	TGTGCCAGCAGCCCCGGACTAGCGGGAGAGTACGAGCAGTACTTC
TRBV27	once	TRBJ2-7	-	CASSNAGGLNEQYF	TGTGCCAGCAGTAACGCTGGGGGCTTGAATGAGCAGTACTTC
TRBV19	-	TRBJ2-3	-	CASSITDSYTDTQYF	TGTGCCAGTAGTATTACCGACAGCTACACAGATACGCAGTATTTT